The rows below give T cell receptor beta chains drawn from one sample of a study of cytotoxic CD8 clonotypes in ibrutinib-treated CLL. The data were produced by immunoSEQ multiplex PCR, yet TCRdb's version contains in-frame clones alone and is incomplete. The profile shows approximately 48,000 clones, roughly 57% of them singletons. Sequences were derived from PBMCs, sampled after 12 months of ibrutinib treatment. Receptors originate from a human donor with chronic lymphocytic leukemia. Both conserved end residues are part of each CDR3. The D gene is left open where the match is weak. Clone sizes are given selectively: once, few, many, or a class where the clone is expanded.

few	NA	TRBV6-6	TRBJ1-2	13	CASSYSGNYGYTF	TGTGCCAGCAGTTACTCGGGGAACTATGGCTACACCTTC
NA	NA	TRBV19	TRBJ2-3	14	CASTGLWGTDTQYF	TGTGCCAGTACCGGGCTCTGGGGCACAGATACGCAGTATTTT
NA	TRBD2	TRBV5-5	TRBJ2-5	15	CASSMPGLAGETQYF	TGTGCCAGCAGCATGCCGGGACTAGCGGGAGAGACCCAGTACTTC
many	NA	TRBV7-3	TRBJ2-2	14	CASSLLPSTGELFF	TGTGCCAGCAGCTTACTACCGAGCACCGGGGAGCTGTTTTTT
NA	TRBD1	TRBV9	TRBJ2-3	15	CASSPTGLYTDTQYF	TGTGCCAGCAGCCCGACAGGGCTCTACACAGATACGCAGTATTTT
NA	NA	TRBV5-6	TRBJ2-7	14	CASSLARGSDEQYF	TGTGCCAGCAGCTTGGCCCGAGGTAGCGACGAGCAGTACTTC
NA	NA	TRBV29-1	TRBJ1-3	12	CGAGVSGNTIYF	TGCGGAGCTGGGGTTTCTGGAAACACCATATATTTT
NA	NA	TRBV6-1	TRBJ1-2	15	CASSEAPGTYYGYTF	TGTGCCAGCAGTGAAGCCCCGGGGACTTACTATGGCTACACCTTC
NA	TRBD1	TRBV11-2	TRBJ1-1	15	CASSLTGGGYTEAFF	TGTGCCAGCAGCTTGACAGGGGGGGGATACACTGAAGCTTTCTTT
NA	TRBD1	TRBV7-8	TRBJ1-5	16	CASGYDSGQSNQPQHF	TGTGCCAGCGGCTACGATTCGGGACAGTCCAATCAGCCCCAGCATTTT
NA	TRBD2	TRBV4-1	TRBJ2-1	15	CASSQELAGWAEQFF	TGCGCCAGCAGCCAAGAGTTAGCGGGATGGGCTGAGCAGTTCTTC
NA	NA	TRBV7-9	TRBJ1-2	12	CASSPDGYGYTF	TGTGCCAGCAGCCCTGACGGATATGGCTACACCTTC
few	NA	TRBV19	TRBJ2-5	11	CASSRQATQYF	TGTGCCAGTAGCCGGCAGGCGACCCAGTACTTC
once	TRBD1	TRBV19	TRBJ1-2	14	CASTRTGQGYGYTF	TGTGCCAGTACCAGGACAGGGCAGGGTTATGGCTACACCTTC
NA	NA	TRBV25-1	TRBJ2-3	15	CASGRSGTSTDTQYF	TGTGCCAGCGGACGTAGCGGAACTAGCACAGATACGCAGTATTTT
many	NA	TRBV2	TRBJ1-2	13	CARISQGSYGYTF	TGTGCCAGGATAAGTCAGGGAAGTTATGGCTACACCTTC
many	NA	TRBV7-2	TRBJ1-5	15	CASSLDRDLNQPQHF	TGTGCCAGCAGCTTAGACCGGGACCTCAATCAGCCCCAGCATTTT
NA	TRBD2	TRBV5-6	TRBJ2-5	13	CASRKAGEETQYF	TGTGCCAGCAGGAAGGCGGGGGAAGAGACCCAGTACTTC
NA	NA	TRBV27	TRBJ1-1	13	CASSLGGNTEAFF	TGTGCCAGCAGTTTAGGGGGAAACACTGAAGCTTTCTTT
NA	TRBD1	TRBV27	TRBJ2-7	15	CASGLAGTGIYEQYF	TGTGCCAGCGGCTTAGCCGGGACAGGGATCTACGAGCAGTACTTC
NA	TRBD2	TRBV2	TRBJ2-5	15	CASTRLAGPQETQYF	TGTGCCAGCACCCGACTAGCGGGACCCCAAGAGACCCAGTACTTC
many	NA	TRBV27	TRBJ2-7	11	CASSLGYEQYF	TGTGCCAGCAGTTTAGGCTACGAGCAGTACTTC
NA	NA	TRBV9	TRBJ2-5	15	CASSISRELGGTQYF	TGTGCCAGCAGCATTAGCCGGGAGCTCGGAGGTACCCAGTACTTC
NA	NA	TRBV7-2	TRBJ2-7	16	CASSDLAKSRGHEQYF	TGTGCCAGCAGCGATCTAGCGAAATCCCGGGGGCACGAGCAGTACTTC
NA	NA	TRBV5-1	TRBJ2-3	16	CASSFGFQEYTDTQYF	TGCGCCAGCAGCTTCGGATTTCAAGAGTACACAGATACGCAGTATTTT
NA	TRBD1	TRBV9	TRBJ2-7	14	CASSVGTGRYEQYF	TGTGCCAGCAGCGTAGGGACAGGGAGGTACGAGCAGTACTTC
NA	TRBD1	TRBV28	TRBJ1-4	15	CASSTQTGGNEKLFF	TGTGCCAGCAGCACACAGACAGGGGGTAATGAAAAACTGTTTTTT
NA	NA	TRBV6-6	TRBJ1-2	15	CASSPWGGGDDGYTF	TGTGCCAGCAGTCCCTGGGGAGGAGGAGATGATGGCTACACCTTC
NA	NA	TRBV27	TRBJ2-7	14	CASRPGTGSYEQYF	TGTGCCAGCAGACCCGGGACCGGGTCGTACGAGCAGTACTTC
NA	NA	TRBV28	TRBJ2-7	18	CASSFPPPTRTFTYEQYF	TGTGCCAGCAGTTTTCCTCCCCCGACTAGAACTTTTACCTACGAGCAGTACTTC
NA	NA	TRBV30	TRBJ1-3	14	CAWSVQGSGNTIYF	TGTGCCTGGAGTGTACAAGGGTCTGGAAACACCATATATTTT
NA	NA	TRBV9	TRBJ1-2	13	CASSVGRDYGYTF	TGTGCCAGCAGCGTAGGCAGGGACTATGGCTACACCTTC
NA	NA	TRBV11-2	TRBJ2-2	13	CASSPQSTGELFF	TGTGCCAGCAGCCCCCAATCCACCGGGGAGCTGTTTTTT
few	NA	TRBV19	TRBJ1-1	18	CASSIDLSFARGGTEAFF	TGTGCCAGTAGTATAGATCTGTCGTTCGCCAGAGGGGGGACTGAAGCTTTCTTT
few	NA	TRBV6-1	TRBJ1-2	16	CASSEARVNSNYGYTF	TGTGCCAGCAGTGAAGCGCGGGTCAACAGTAACTATGGCTACACCTTC
many	NA	TRBV7-9	TRBJ1-1	16	CASSLRNRDLVTEAFF	TGTGCCAGCAGCCTACGGAACAGGGATCTCGTCACTGAAGCTTTCTTT
NA	NA	TRBV2	TRBJ1-5	19	CASSEGRGSRRSSNQPQHF	TGTGCCAGCAGTGAAGGGCGGGGCAGTAGAAGGTCTAGCAATCAGCCCCAGCATTTT
NA	NA	TRBV11-3	TRBJ2-1	15	CASSLGVSVNNEQFF	TGTGCCAGCAGCTTAGGGGTTAGCGTTAACAATGAGCAGTTCTTC
few	TRBD2	TRBV5-1	TRBJ2-5	14	CASSPATAGETQYF	TGCGCCAGCAGCCCCGCGACAGCGGGGGAGACCCAGTACTTC
NA	NA	TRBV28	TRBJ2-1	14	CASSLEGRVKEQFF	TGTGCCAGCAGTTTAGAGGGCAGGGTAAAAGAGCAGTTCTTC
NA	TRBD1	TRBV5-1	TRBJ1-2	16	CASSLVATGTMGGYTF	TGCGCCAGCAGCTTGGTGGCGACAGGGACTATGGGCGGCTACACCTTC
few	TRBD1	TRBV11-3	TRBJ2-1	15	CASSPRTGASNEQFF	TGTGCCAGCAGCCCCCGGACAGGGGCGAGCAATGAGCAGTTCTTC
NA	TRBD1	TRBV5-1	TRBJ1-3	15	CASSLGQGGGNTIYF	TGCGCCAGCAGCTTGGGACAGGGAGGTGGAAACACCATATATTTT
NA	TRBD2	TRBV28	TRBJ2-1	18	CASSGGTSGKGRNNEQFF	TGTGCCAGCAGTGGGGGGACTAGCGGGAAGGGGAGAAACAATGAGCAGTTCTTC